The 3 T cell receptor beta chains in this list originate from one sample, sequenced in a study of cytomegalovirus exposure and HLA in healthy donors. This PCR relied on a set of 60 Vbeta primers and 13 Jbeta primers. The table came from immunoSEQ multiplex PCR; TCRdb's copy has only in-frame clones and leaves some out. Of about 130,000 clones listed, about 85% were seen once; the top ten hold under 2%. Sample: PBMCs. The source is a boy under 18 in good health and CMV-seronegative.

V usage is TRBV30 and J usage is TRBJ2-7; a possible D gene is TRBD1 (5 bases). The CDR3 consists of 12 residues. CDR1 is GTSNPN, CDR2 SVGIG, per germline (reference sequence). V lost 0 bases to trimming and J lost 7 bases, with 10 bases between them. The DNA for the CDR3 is TGTGCCTGGAGTGTTACCCAGGGAGAGCAGTACTTC. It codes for CAWSVTQGEQYF.

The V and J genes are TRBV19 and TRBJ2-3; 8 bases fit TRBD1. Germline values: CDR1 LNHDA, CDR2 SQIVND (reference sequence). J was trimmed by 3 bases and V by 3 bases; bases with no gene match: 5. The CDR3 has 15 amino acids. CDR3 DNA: TGTGCCAGTAGTATTCAGGGGGCCGGTACAGATACGCAGTATTTT. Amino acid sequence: CASSIQGAGTDTQYF.

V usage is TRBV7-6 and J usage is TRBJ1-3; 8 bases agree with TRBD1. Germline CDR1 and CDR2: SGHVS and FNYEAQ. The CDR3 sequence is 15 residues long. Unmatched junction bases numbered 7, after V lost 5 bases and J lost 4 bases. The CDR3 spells CASSPSTGVGNTIYF. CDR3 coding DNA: TGTGCCAGCAGCCCGTCGACAGGGGTCGGAAACACCATATATTTT.